This T cell receptor (beta chain) was retrieved from a study of T cell changes during pregnancy in multiple sclerosis. Trimming cost V 2 bases and J 7 bases, with 9 bases left between them. The CDR3 has 14 residues. Germline assignment: CDR1 SNHLY and CDR2 FYNNEI. Produced via immunoSEQ multiplex PCR; TCRdb's table is partial and in-frame only. Here the sample spans some 46,000 clones, around 92% being singletons. Sequenced sample: peripheral blood. The chain uses TRBV2 and TRBJ1-6; D not certain. The TCR was taken from a female donor with multiple sclerosis, enrolled in a pregnancy study. CDR3 amino acids: CASSELAMNSPLHF. DNA for the CDR3: TGTGCCAGCAGTGAATTAGCGATGAATTCACCCCTCCACTTT.